This TCR beta chain comes out of a study of blood T cell repertoires in COVID-19. From germline, CDR1 is DFQATT and CDR2 SNEGSKA (reference sequence). V shed 6 bases and J shed 6 bases, with 5 bases lying between them. CDR3 size: 10 residues. This clone was seen a handful of times. Original methodology: Estimates of nucleated cell counts were drawn from the amplification of reference gene primers. Method: immunoSEQ multiplex PCR; TCRdb's copy keeps in-frame clones and lacks some. Clone size and the V and J calls come from that table; the DNA yielded D and trimming. The sample contains 65,000 or so clones, roughly four fifths of which appear only once.

What was sequenced was peripheral blood. This sequence was found in a man aged 80 or over with acute or convalescent COVID-19. The V and J genes are TRBV20-1 and TRBJ1-4; no definite D call. DNA for the CDR3: TGCAGTGCCCTAGATGAAAAACTGTTTTTT. Protein: CSALDEKLFF.